This T cell receptor beta chain emerged from a study of T-cell memory formation after mild COVID-19. Study-level findings and limits: The second-wave clones peaking on day 37 were not confirmed as SARS-CoV-2-specific. Contracting clones localized mainly to CM and EM when CD4+ and mainly to EMRA when CD8+. Later expanders leaned CD4+, whereas day 15 to 85 contracting clones were balanced CD4/CD8.

The CDR3 sequence is 18 residues long. The V gene end was trimmed by 0 bases and the J gene end by 3 bases; junction bases not matched to a gene: 10. 5'RACE with constant-segment primers yielded barcoded, UMI-tagged TCR alpha and TCR beta cDNA libraries. TCRdb called the 5' RACE reads again in MiXCR, with one record for every CDR3 protein. The table has 400,000 to 500,000 distinct CDR3 sequences, about 19% seen once; the top ten hold about 8.8%. Note on this clonotype: Its target is unknown.

The sample taken for sequencing was PBMCs or a T cell subset sorted from them (not recorded which). This TCR was recovered from an adult woman who had mild COVID-19 (a few samples of this study predate the infection). Cell type and time point are not known. The rearrangement joins TRBV12-3 or TRBV12-4 to TRBJ2-1, with TRBD2 matching 8 bases. CDR3 in amino acids: CASSLAPGLAGSYNEQFF. As DNA, the CDR3 is TGTGCCAGCAGTTTAGCTCCTGGTCTAGCGGGTAGCTACAATGAGCAGTTCTTC.